This T cell receptor beta chain was identified during a study of molecular identifiers for immune sequencing clone quantification. Study overall: Replicates split RNA from approximately 22,000 or 94,000 naive CD8 cells five ways, and the researchers sequenced four portions.

The CDR3 loop spans 14 amino acids. The germline gives CDR1 LNHDA, CDR2 SQIVND (reference sequence). Trimming removed 6 bases from V and 4 bases from J, with 13 bases in between. Listed TCR primers and previously described methods were used for bulk TCR libraries. TCRdb reanalysed the PCR reads using MiXCR and keeps one entry per CDR3 protein. The table shows 88,000 or so distinct CDR3 sequences, with roughly 21% occurring only once. Study conclusions and caveats: Jurkat TCR RNA spiked in from one cell (amid over 850,000 naive cells) was reportedly detectable. Clones that had above 20 RNA copies took up over 97% of effector molecules but under 1% in naive cells.

This clonotype has at least ten counts. Its antigen is as yet unknown. Material: naive CD8+ T cells from blood, with Jurkat cell RNA spiked in. Subset denoted: FACS-sorted CD8+CD4-CCR7+CD45RA+ naive T cells. This chain connects TRBV19 to TRBJ1-5, with TRBD1 as a possible D gene (5 bases). This receptor was identified in a human donor in good health. Some libraries in this study had Jurkat cell RNA spiked in. In nucleotides, the CDR3 is TGTGCCAGTAGGCCCCAGGGTTTTAATCAGCCCCAGCATTTT. Translated: CASRPQGFNQPQHF.